The 15 T cell receptor beta chains below all came from one sample that was sequenced in a study of T cells in narcolepsy. TCRdb keeps only in-frame clones here, not all; method: immunoSEQ multiplex PCR. The sample lists about 40,000 clones, approximately 88% seen once, with roughly 1.2% in the top ten. The sequencing input was CD45RA- memory CD4+ T cells from PBMCs. Every receptor here comes from a human donor with narcolepsy.

The rearrangement links TRBV19 to TRBJ1-1; D may be TRBD1 (5 bases). Between the trimmed V and J ends, which lost 5 bases and 1 base, there was a span of 11 bases. The CDR3 runs 14 residues. Germline V gene lookup returns CDR1 LNHDA and CDR2 SQIVND (reference sequence). The CDR3 DNA reads as TGTGCCAGTAGTCTCGACAGCCAGAACACTGAAGCTTTCTTT. As protein: CASSLDSQNTEAFF.

This clone has a single count. The chain carries TRBV9 and TRBJ2-3, with a possible D match to TRBD2 (6 bases). There are 15 residues in the CDR3. Trimming removed 0 bases at V and 1 base at J, with 9 bases between. Germline V lookup: CDR1 SGDLS, CDR2 YYNGEE. The CDR3 here is CASSVDPGGTDTQYF. The CDR3 DNA is TGTGCCAGCAGCGTAGACCCGGGGGGCACAGATACGCAGTATTTT.

The V and J genes are TRBV11-3 and TRBJ2-7; 11 bases align to TRBD2. CDR3 length: 16 amino acids. Looked up from germline, CDR1 is SGHNT and CDR2 is YENEEA. Trimming took 5 bases from V and 0 from J; bases not matched to a gene: 6. This chain's CDR3 is CASSRGLAVSSYEQYF. The DNA for the CDR3 is TGTGCCAGCAGCCGGGGACTAGCGGTGAGCTCCTACGAGCAGTACTTC.

This clone is a singleton in its sample. The chain is built from TRBV28 and TRBJ1-2; D is possibly TRBD1 (5 bases). V was pared by 6 bases and J by 3 bases, with 8 bases between. The germline CDR1 and CDR2 sequences are MDHEN and SYDVKM. This CDR3 is 12 amino acids long. Here the CDR3 DNA reads TGTGCCAGCAGCAGGGAAGACTATGGCTACACCTTC. It codes for CASSREDYGYTF.

This chain's CDR3 is CASSSGPQGDQPQHF. The DNA for the CDR3 is TGTGCCAGCAGCTCCGGCCCCCAGGGGGATCAGCCCCAGCATTTT. The chain has TRBV5-5 and TRBJ1-5, with 7 bases identical to TRBD1. The CDR3 length is 15 residues. V dropped 3 bases and J dropped 5; count of bases not matched to a gene: 8. Germline V CDR1 and CDR2: SGHKS, YYEKEE (reference sequence). Full variable domain (outside the CDR3, taken from reference TRBV5-5 and TRBJ1-5): DAGVTQSPTHLIKTRGQQVTLRCSPISGHKSVSWYQQVLGQGPQFIFQYYEKEERGRGNFPDRFSARQFPNYSSELNVNALLLGDSALYLCASSSGPQGDQPQHFGDGTRLSIL.

This chain links TRBV30 with TRBJ1-3; D is ambiguous. CDR1 is GTSNPN and CDR2 is SVGIG in the germline V gene (reference sequence). CDR3 size: 15 residues. V dropped 1 base and J dropped 4 bases, with 14 bases sitting between them. The CDR3 here is CAWSATRGTGNTIYF. Written as DNA, the CDR3 is TGTGCCTGGAGTGCCACCAGAGGCACGGGAAACACCATATATTTT.

This rearrangement joins TRBV5-5 to TRBJ2-2; 7 bases line up with TRBD1. The CDR3 has 15 residues. CDR1 is SGHKS and CDR2 is YYEKEE in the germline V gene (reference sequence). The trim removed 2 bases at V and 1 base at J, leaving 2 bases unmatched. DNA of the CDR3: TGTGCCAGCAGCTTTGGGGACAGGAACACCGGGGAGCTGTTTTTT. The encoded protein is CASSFGDRNTGELFF.

The chain joins TRBV19 to TRBJ2-2; 9 positions agree with TRBD1. V shed 2 bases and J 0 bases; nucleotides not matched to a gene: 10. The CDR3 totals 19 residues. CDR1 and CDR2 (germline): LNHDA, SQIVND (reference sequence). Here the CDR3 DNA reads TGTGCCAGTAGTATATCTGGGACAGGGACTTTCTCGAACACCGGGGAGCTGTTTTTT. It specifies CASSISGTGTFSNTGELFF.

Only a few counts were recorded for this clone. The chain employs TRBV5-1 and TRBJ2-2; a weak D match, TRBD1 (5 bases). V dropped 1 base and J dropped 3 bases, with 13 bases sitting between them. CDR1 and CDR2 (germline): SGHRS, YFSETQ. The CDR3 has 16 amino acids. CDR3 protein: CASSLYAGSDTGELFF. CDR3 nucleotides: TGCGCCAGCAGCTTGTACGCAGGGTCGGACACCGGGGAGCTGTTTTTT.

The genes are TRBV11-3 and TRBJ2-7, with 8 positions matching TRBD1. CDR3 length: 17 amino acids. Germline V lookup: CDR1 SGHNT, CDR2 YENEEA. V was clipped by 0 bases and J by 2 bases; unmatched bases: 9. The CDR3 is CASSLDSARGLTYEQYF. Written as DNA, the CDR3 is TGTGCCAGCAGCTTAGATTCGGCCAGGGGGCTAACCTACGAGCAGTACTTC.

The gene calls are TRBV12-5 and TRBJ2-1; 8 bases line up with TRBD1. The ends lost 6 bases at V and 12 bases at J; junction bases unmatched: 4. Germline values: CDR1 LGHNT, CDR2 FRNRAP. The CDR3 runs 11 residues. The CDR3 nucleotides are TGTGCTAGTGGACCCGGGACAGGGCAGTTCTTC. Encoded protein: CASGPGTGQFF. The full variable domain, completed using reference TRBV12-5 and TRBJ2-1, is DARVTQTPRHKVTEMGQEVTMRCQPILGHNTVFWYRQTMMQGLELLAYFRNRAPLDDSGMPKDRFSAEMPDATLATLKIQPSEPRDSAVYFCASGPGTGQFFGPGTRLTVL.

This chain links TRBV7-3 with TRBJ1-1; D gene ambiguous. The CDR3 is made up of 14 amino acids. The V gene's germline CDR1 is SGHTA and CDR2 FQGTGA. Trimming removed 1 base at V and 1 base at J, with 7 bases between. In DNA, the CDR3 is TGTGCCAGCAGCTTAAGTCCGGCGAACACTGAAGCTTTCTTT. This codes for CASSLSPANTEAFF.

In DNA form, the CDR3 reads TGTGCCAGCAGTGCCCCGGGGATCAGCGAGACCCAGTACTTC. Translating it yields CASSAPGISETQYF. The rearrangement joins TRBV6-6 to TRBJ2-5; TRBD2 is a possible D gene (5 bases). Germline V gene data show CDR1 as MNHNY and CDR2 as SVGAGI (reference sequence). The CDR3 is 14 amino acids. Trimming stripped 5 bases from V and 5 bases from J, with 15 bases between.

This clone was detected once. The same CDR3 arises from other DNA sequences in this sample as well. This chain links TRBV11-3 with TRBJ2-1; unclear D gene. V was cut by 4 bases and J by 5 bases, with 3 bases left in between. CDR1 is SGHNT, CDR2 YENEEA, per germline. The CDR3 loop spans 11 amino acids. The DNA of the CDR3 is TGTGCCAGCAGCTACAACAATGAGCAGTTCTTC. Amino acids: CASSYNNEQFF.

V and J are TRBV6-5 and TRBJ2-2; 7 bases are a match to TRBD1. In germline, CDR1 is MNHEY, CDR2 SVGAGI. After removal of 6 bases from V and 6 bases from J, the junction contained 10 bases not matched to a gene. The CDR3 covers 15 residues. In nucleotides, the CDR3 is TGTGCCAGCAGAACACAGGGGTTCGGGGCCGGGGAGCTGTTTTTT. It is translated as CASRTQGFGAGELFF.